This TCR beta chain emerged from a study of response to subunit inactivated influenza vaccine. The study, taken as a whole, reports: The study's authors posited that every seasonal influenza vaccination enlists few new T cells.

With regard to this clonotype: Its specificity is not known.

Per germline, CDR1 LGHNA and CDR2 YNFKEQ. Trimming removed 1 base from V and 9 bases from J; junction bases left unmatched: 11. The CDR3 runs 16 residues. Each CDR3 protein gets one entry after TCRdb re-called the RT-PCR reads with MiXCR. Of a few hundred thousand distinct CDR3 sequences in the sample, around 15% were seen once. This TCR derives from a man aged 50 to 59 who received an inactivated influenza vaccine. The sequencing here drew on PBMCs from blood, taken 11 to 12 days after vaccination. This sequence joins TRBV4-2 and TRBJ2-3, with 9 nucleotides matching TRBD2. The CDR3 DNA follows: TGTGCCAGCAGCCAAGGAGTTGGCGGGGGGGCGTTCACGCAGTATTTT. It specifies CASSQGVGGGAFTQYF.